This T cell receptor beta chain was sequenced for a study of early T cells in non-severe SARS-CoV-2 infection (dated by TCRdb to the early 2020s). Notes on the research overall: Because TCR sequencing was done on bulk RNA from unsorted whole blood, the alpha and beta chains could not be paired. What the study reported, not specific to this receptor: VDJdb matching was skewed toward anti-spike CD8 responses, so virus-specific expansions were likely underestimated and private and CD4 specificities were missed.

The library was obtained by 5' RACE. Sequenced using a NextSeq 500. In the TCR library protocol, unique molecular identifiers were attached to individual cDNA molecules to correct for PCR bias and sequencing error. TCR alpha and beta chains were both sequenced, and the abundances of alpha and beta sequences in each sample were closely correlated with each other. On the study's bioinformatics: V gene, J gene and CDR3 annotation of TCR sequences was performed with Decombinator V4. TCRs were defined as expanded if a significant change between any two time points was detected under a Poisson model with p below 0.0001. TCR abundances were normalised to the total number of TCRs sequenced per sample and were expressed as counts per million. MAIT TCRs were defined by TRAV1-2 paired with TRAJ12, TRAJ20 or TRAJ33, and iNKT TCRs by TRAV10 paired with TRAJ18. VDJdb, accessed 1 November 2021, was searched for CMV, EBV and SARS-CoV-2 annotated TCRs, excluding TCRs annotated for multiple antigens. In TCRdb, the public reads were trimmed at Q25 with fastp and aligned with MiXCR, with productive beta chains retained. Duplicate CDR3 protein sequences are folded into a single record with the most common DNA and genes. These V and J calls are TCRdb output, not the study's own analysis. In all, the sample holds about 49,000 distinct CDR3 sequences, and 6.5% of those were seen once. The ten top clones hold 2.8% of the sample.

A case-control design nested within a healthcare worker cohort in London, UK, was used, with weekly nasopharyngeal swab PCR tests and blood sampling performed. Healthcare workers were enrolled in the week of the UK lockdown, from 23 to 31 March 2020, and were followed every week for up to roughly 16 weeks. V is cut by 4 bases and J by 4 bases, and the space between the germline ends is 17 bases. The CDR3 starts with the cysteine, ends with the phenylalanine, and has 17 residues. The read is trimmed to its CDR3 DNA, 51 bases read in frame from base 1. Via the germline V gene, CDR1 is SGHVS and CDR2 FNYEAQ. As to this clonotype: Its cognate antigen has yet to be identified. Qualities for individual bases were not recorded, and no much larger clone is one base off.

Sequences were derived from whole blood, sampled at baseline. This chain joins TRBV7-6 to TRBJ1-6, with the D gene not confidently named. This receptor was identified in an adult who was a healthcare worker with PCR-confirmed SARS-CoV-2 infection or an uninfected control (not recorded which). The nucleotide sequence reads TGTGCCAGCAGCTCGCGGGAGCAGGCACTTTATAATTCACCCCTCCACTTT. Its protein product is CASSSREQALYNSPLHF.